Listed below are T cell receptor beta chains from one sample, sequenced in a study of identical twins. TCRdb called the 5' RACE reads again in MiXCR, with one record for every CDR3 protein. The repertoire holds approximately 630,000 distinct CDR3 sequences, with under 8.5% as singletons. A further study also used this sample, focusing on yellow fever vaccine responses in identical twins.

The sample consisted of PBMCs. These receptors all come from a woman in her late teens or twenties in good health. Each CDR3 is given with its conserved first and last residue. The D gene is left open where the match is weak. Only some rows state a clone size, as once, few, many or a class for expanded clones.

many	TRBD1	TRBV12-3/TRBV12-4	TRBJ2-5	TGTGCCAGCAGTTTCTATGAGGGGGCACAAGAGACCCAGTACTTC	CASSFYEGAQETQYF
-	-	TRBV9	TRBJ2-7	TGTGCCAGCAGCGTAGCCGGGACTGAGCAGAGCTACGAGCAGTACTTC	CASSVAGTEQSYEQYF
-	-	TRBV20-1	TRBJ1-1	TGCAGTGCTAGAGGGGGACCCGGGGGCACTGAAGCTTTCTTT	CSARGGPGGTEAFF
few	-	TRBV11-2	TRBJ1-1	TGTGCCAGCAGCCCGATCACAGGGACGAACACTGAAGCTTTCTTT	CASSPITGTNTEAFF
-	TRBD1	TRBV5-1	TRBJ2-7	TGCGCCAGCAGCAGCCCCCACGGACAGGTTAGCTCCTACGAGCAGTACTTC	CASSSPHGQVSSYEQYF
few	TRBD2	TRBV11-2	TRBJ2-2	TGTGCCAGCAGCTCAAACAAACATAGCGGGGGGAAGACCGGGGAGCTGTTTTTT	CASSSNKHSGGKTGELFF
-	-	TRBV7-9	TRBJ2-1	TGTGCCAGCAGCCCACTACGGGATGAGCAGTTCTTC	CASSPLRDEQFF
few	-	TRBV7-9	TRBJ2-3	TGTGCCAGCAGCCCCGCCCCCAGGAGAGACACAGATACGCAGTATTTT	CASSPAPRRDTDTQYF
many	-	TRBV7-9	TRBJ1-5	TGTGCCAGCAGCTTAACGGGGCTTCAGCCCCAGCATTTT	CASSLTGLQPQHF
-	TRBD2	TRBV9	TRBJ2-1	TGTGCCAGCAGCGAAACCGGGACTAGCGGGAGGGGGAACAATGAGCAGTTCTTC	CASSETGTSGRGNNEQFF
few	TRBD2	TRBV10-3	TRBJ2-1	TGTGCCATCAGTCTTCGACTAGCAGACTCCTACAATGAGCAGTTCTTC	CAISLRLADSYNEQFF
few	TRBD2	TRBV7-9	TRBJ2-1	TGTGCCAGCAGCTTTAGCGGGGGGTTTGATGAGCAGTTCTTC	CASSFSGGFDEQFF
few	-	TRBV7-9	TRBJ2-1	TGTGCCAGCAGCTCCCACACCAATGAGCAGTTCTTC	CASSSHTNEQFF
-	-	TRBV3-1	TRBJ1-1	TGTGCCAGCACCTCGAACTGGGTGAACACTGAAGCTTTCTTT	CASTSNWVNTEAFF
many	TRBD2	TRBV16	TRBJ2-1	TGTGCCAGCAGCCAACTCACTAGCGGGAAGGGTGAGCAGTTCTTC	CASSQLTSGKGEQFF
-	-	TRBV12-3/TRBV12-4	TRBJ2-5	TGTGCCAGCAGTTTTGGGGACATCCAAGAGACCCAGTACTTC	CASSFGDIQETQYF
few	-	TRBV20-1	TRBJ1-1	TGCAGTGCTAGAAAGGGACGGGACACTGAAGCTTTCTTT	CSARKGRDTEAFF
many	TRBD1	TRBV6-5	TRBJ2-1	TGTGCCAGCAGTTTTTCCGGGACAGGGAGCTACAATGAGCAGTTCTTC	CASSFSGTGSYNEQFF
many	-	TRBV5-1	TRBJ1-6	TGCGCCAGCAGCTTGGGTGAGGCCAATTCACCCCTCCACTTT	CASSLGEANSPLHF
many	-	TRBV25-1	TRBJ2-7	TGTGCCAGCAGTGAATATGGGAAAGGGGGTTACGAGCAGTACTTC	CASSEYGKGGYEQYF
many	TRBD2	TRBV11-2	TRBJ2-5	TGTGCCAGCAGCTTATCGGTTAGCGGGGGCCAAGAGACCCAGTACTTC	CASSLSVSGGQETQYF